This T cell receptor (beta chain) originates from a study of beta chain features in type 1 diabetes. Only a few counts were recorded for this clone. Reverse transcription of all isolated RNA meant that expressed TCRB transcripts were sequenced. The method was immunoSEQ multiplex PCR; TCRdb's version includes in-frame clones alone and lacks a portion of them. The profile shows about 140,000 clones, roughly 7.2% of them singletons. Input material: central memory CD4+ T cells from blood. This clonotype was sampled from a woman aged 25 to 45 in good health.

The CDR3 protein is CASRRASGNYEQYF. CDR3 sequence (DNA): TGTGCCAGCAGGAGAGCTAGCGGGAACTACGAGCAGTACTTC. This rearrangement joins TRBV2 to TRBJ2-7; 9 positions match TRBD2. V lost 6 bases and J lost 3; bases outside the gene matches: 6. The length of the CDR3 is 14 residues. Germline V gene data show CDR1 as SNHLY and CDR2 as FYNNEI.